Below, 20 T cell receptor beta chains from the same sample are listed, as sequenced in a study of technical replicates of blood from several donors. TCRdb's copy holds only in-frame clones and misses some; the assay was immunoSEQ multiplex PCR. This table has 80,000 or so clones, approximately 94% appearing once. Material: T cells isolated from PBMCs. These receptors all come from a human donor in good health.

V and J are TRBV2 and TRBJ1-1; 8 bases map to TRBD1. The CDR3 totals 14 residues. The V gene end was trimmed by 5 bases and the J gene end by 3 bases; junction bases not matched to a gene: 5. Per the germline V gene, CDR1 is SNHLY and CDR2 is FYNNEI. The CDR3 is CASSWGTGYTEAFF. CDR3 sequence (DNA): TGTGCCAGCAGTTGGGGGACAGGCTACACTGAAGCTTTCTTT.

V usage is TRBV15 and J usage is TRBJ2-3; 9 bases are a match to TRBD2. From germline, CDR1 is LNHNV and CDR2 YYDKDF (reference sequence). This CDR3 is 14 amino acids long. V lost 5 bases to trimming and J lost 4 bases; unmatched junction nucleotides: 4. The CDR3 nucleotides read TGTGCCACCAGCGACGGACTAGCGCCAGATACGCAGTATTTT. Protein sequence: CATSDGLAPDTQYF. The variable domain in full, completed from reference TRBV15 and TRBJ2-3, reads DAMVIQNPRYQVTQFGKPVTLSCSQTLNHNVMYWYQQKSSQAPKLLFHYYDKDFNNEADTPDNFQSRRPNTSFCFLDIRSPGLGDTAMYLCATSDGLAPDTQYFGPGTRLTVL.

J is TRBJ2-3 and V is TRBV6-1, with D perhaps TRBD1 (7 bases). This CDR3 is 13 amino acids long. The germline V gene has CDR1 MNHNS and CDR2 SASEGT. V was trimmed by 6 bases and J by 6 bases, leaving 13 bases between them. The CDR3 DNA reads as TGTGCCAGCAGGCATCAGGGGGGCGATACGCAGTATTTT. It translates to CASRHQGGDTQYF.

This chain connects TRBV5-4 to TRBJ2-7, with 8 bases identical to TRBD1. Germline CDR1 reads SGHNT; CDR2 reads YYREEE (reference sequence). The CDR3 has 15 amino acids. V lost 4 bases to trimming and J lost 0 bases; unmatched junction nucleotides: 6. The CDR3 loop is CASSTDRGSSYEQYF. CDR3 bases: TGTGCCAGCAGCACTGACAGGGGATCCTCCTACGAGCAGTACTTC.

The chain employs TRBV5-5 and TRBJ1-5, with TRBD1 as a possible D gene (5 bases). There are 14 residues in the CDR3. V was pared by 0 bases and J by 6 bases, with 10 bases between. In germline, CDR1 is SGHKS, CDR2 YYEKEE (reference sequence). The CDR3 spells CASSLGQGGQPQHF. CDR3 nucleotide sequence: TGTGCCAGCAGCTTGGGTCAGGGTGGTCAGCCCCAGCATTTT.

The chain is built from TRBV27 and TRBJ2-2; D call uncertain. Trimming shortened V by 5 bases and J by 3 bases, and 4 bases separated the two germline ends. CDR3 length: 12 residues. The V gene's germline CDR1 is MNHEY and CDR2 SMNVEV (reference sequence). CDR3 region: CASSPYTGELFF. In DNA, the CDR3 is TGTGCCAGCAGTCCCTACACCGGGGAGCTGTTTTTT.

The rearrangement joins TRBV5-1 to TRBJ2-3; TRBD1 might be the D (6 bases). The CDR3 has 16 amino acids. Trimming took 0 bases from V and 3 from J, leaving 14 bases between them. CDR1 is SGHRS and CDR2 is YFSETQ in the germline V gene. CDR3 coding DNA: TGCGCCAGCAGCTTGGTGGGGCAGGGGAAAACAGATACGCAGTATTTT. It encodes CASSLVGQGKTDTQYF.

The chain links TRBV10-3 to TRBJ1-2; maybe TRBD1 (6 bases). The CDR3 covers 15 residues. The germline CDR1 and CDR2 sequences are ENHRY and SYGVKD. V was cut by 0 bases and J by 2 bases, with 10 bases left in between. CDR3 nucleotide sequence: TGTGCCATCAGTGAGTCGGGGGGGCGAAACTATGGCTACACCTTC. As protein: CAISESGGRNYGYTF.

The gene calls are TRBV6-4 and TRBJ2-1, with 7 bases that match TRBD2. V was pared by 1 base and J by 0 bases, with 3 bases of the junction left unmatched. Germline V CDR1 and CDR2: MRHNA, SNTAGT. This CDR3 has 16 amino acids. CDR3 DNA: TGTGCCAGCAGTGACTGGGGGGGGAGCTCCTACAATGAGCAGTTCTTC. Protein sequence: CASSDWGGSSYNEQFF.

The chain carries TRBV29-1 and TRBJ2-7, with 10 nucleotides matching TRBD1. Losses at the gene ends were 7 bases for V and 4 bases for J; bases not matched to a gene: 1. CDR3 length equals 11 residues. Germline CDR1 is SQVTM and CDR2 is ANQGSEA. CDR3 region: CSGQGAYEQYF. The CDR3 nucleotides are TGCAGCGGACAGGGGGCTTACGAGCAGTACTTC.

The genes are TRBV19 and TRBJ1-2; a weak D match, TRBD1 (6 bases). This CDR3 contains 15 residues. Per the germline V gene, CDR1 is LNHDA and CDR2 is SQIVND (reference sequence). Trimming took 3 bases from V and 7 from J, leaving 18 bases between them. CDR3 nucleotide sequence: TGTGCCAGTAGTATTGACATTCCAGGGGTGGGTGGCTACACCTTC. Protein product: CASSIDIPGVGGYTF.

V is TRBV27 and J is TRBJ2-1, with unresolved D. Trimming left V 3 bases short and J 15 bases short, with 12 bases between. The CDR3 spans 11 residues. In germline, CDR1 is MNHEY, CDR2 SMNVEV (reference sequence). DNA of the CDR3: TGTGCCAGCAGTTTGGGCAGTACCGTGTTCTTC. This gives the protein CASSLGSTVFF.

V usage is TRBV27 and J usage is TRBJ2-7, with D maybe TRBD2 (5 bases). From germline, CDR1 is MNHEY and CDR2 SMNVEV (reference sequence). This CDR3 region has 13 residues. V shed 5 bases and J shed 2 bases, with 10 bases lying between them. CDR3 amino acids: CASSIREAYEQYF. DNA of the CDR3: TGTGCCAGCAGTATCCGGGAAGCCTACGAGCAGTACTTC.

The chain is built from TRBV6-5 and TRBJ2-1; 8 bases line up with TRBD2. Germline loops: CDR1 MNHEY, CDR2 SVGAGI. The ends lost 10 bases at V and 9 bases at J; junction bases unmatched: 11. The CDR3 contains 13 residues. CDR3 region: CATTGTSDLEQFF. The DNA of the CDR3 is TGTGCCACCACCGGGACTAGTGATCTTGAGCAGTTCTTC.

The J gene is TRBJ1-1, the V gene TRBV28; tentatively, D is TRBD1 (5 bases). Between the trimmed V and J ends, which lost 3 bases and 5 bases, there was a span of 7 bases. Germline V CDR1 and CDR2: MDHEN, SYDVKM. The CDR3 covers 12 residues. This chain's CDR3 is CASSLGPTEAFF. The CDR3 DNA reads TGTGCCAGCAGTTTGGGGCCAACTGAAGCTTTCTTT.

The chain employs TRBV2 and TRBJ1-1, with D hard to call. This CDR3 is built from 13 residues. V dropped 7 bases and J dropped 10 bases, with 19 bases sitting between them. The germline V gene encodes CDR1 SNHLY and CDR2 FYNNEI. This CDR3 is CASINSRVVAAFF. The CDR3, as DNA: TGTGCCAGCATAAATTCGAGGGTCGTGGCAGCTTTCTTT.

J is TRBJ2-7 and V is TRBV19; TRBD2 aligns across 13 bases. CDR3 length: 20 amino acids. The J segment lost 0 bases and the V segment lost 4 bases, leaving 15 bases of the junction unmatched. CDR1 is LNHDA, CDR2 SQIVND, per germline (reference sequence). CDR3 region: CASSTEYGTSGTYSSYEQYF. CDR3 in DNA: TGTGCCAGTAGTACCGAATATGGGACTAGCGGGACCTACTCCTCCTACGAGCAGTACTTC. Based on the CDR3 plus reference TRBV19 and TRBJ2-7, the full variable domain is DGGITQSPKYLFRKEGQNVTLSCEQNLNHDAMYWYRQDPGQGLRLIYYSQIVNDFQKGDIAEGYSVSREKKESFPLTVTSAQKNPTAFYLCASSTEYGTSGTYSSYEQYFGPGTRLTVT.

The V and J genes are TRBV11-3 and TRBJ2-3; 7 nucleotides agree with TRBD1. This CDR3 comprises 15 residues. Trimming cost V 5 bases and J 0 bases; bases outside gene matches: 5. From germline, CDR1 is SGHNT and CDR2 YENEEA. As DNA, the CDR3 is TGTGCCAGCAGCCGTAGGACAGGTAGCACAGATACGCAGTATTTT. Its protein product is CASSRRTGSTDTQYF.

The CDR3: CSVDVAGGADTQYF. The CDR3 coding sequence is TGCAGCGTTGATGTAGCGGGAGGAGCAGATACGCAGTATTTT. This chain joins TRBV29-1 and TRBJ2-3; the match to TRBD2 covers 10 bases. CDR1 is SQVTM and CDR2 is ANQGSEA in the germline V gene. The CDR3 sequence is 14 residues long. The junction had 4 bases not matched to a gene; V was cut back by 3 bases and J by 4 bases.

V and J are TRBV2 and TRBJ2-7; 7 nucleotides agree with TRBD1. Germline values: CDR1 SNHLY, CDR2 FYNNEI. With 8 bases clipped from V and 2 bases from J, the junction kept 9 bases outside the gene matches. The CDR3 runs 14 residues. The CDR3 spells CASSPPGQTYEQYF. The DNA for the CDR3 is TGTGCCAGCTCCCCACCGGGACAGACCTACGAGCAGTACTTC. Filled out from reference TRBV2 and TRBJ2-7, the complete variable domain reads EPEVTQTPSHQVTQMGQEVILRCVPISNHLYFYWYRQILGQKVEFLVSFYNNEISEKSEIFDDQFSVERPDGSNFTLKIRSTKLEDSAMYFCASSPPGQTYEQYFGPGTRLTVT.